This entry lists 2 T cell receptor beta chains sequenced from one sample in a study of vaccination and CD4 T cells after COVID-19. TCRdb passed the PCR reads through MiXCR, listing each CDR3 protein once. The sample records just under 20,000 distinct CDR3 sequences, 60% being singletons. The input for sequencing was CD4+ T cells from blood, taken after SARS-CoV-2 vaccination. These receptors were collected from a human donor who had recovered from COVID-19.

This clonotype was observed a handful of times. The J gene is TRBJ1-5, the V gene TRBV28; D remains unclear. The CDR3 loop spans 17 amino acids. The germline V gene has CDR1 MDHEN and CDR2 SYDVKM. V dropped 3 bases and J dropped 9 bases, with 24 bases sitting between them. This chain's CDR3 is CASSFHWGSYWVRPQHF. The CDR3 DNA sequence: TGTGCCAGCAGTTTCCACTGGGGTTCGTATTGGGTACGGCCCCAGCATTTT.

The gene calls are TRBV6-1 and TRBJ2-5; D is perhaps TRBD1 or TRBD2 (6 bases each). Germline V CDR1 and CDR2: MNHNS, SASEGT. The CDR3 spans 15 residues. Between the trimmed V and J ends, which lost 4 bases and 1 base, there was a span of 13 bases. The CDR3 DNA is TGTGCCAGCAGTGGGAGGGTAGGGGGCCAAGAGACCCAGTACTTC. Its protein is CASSGRVGGQETQYF.